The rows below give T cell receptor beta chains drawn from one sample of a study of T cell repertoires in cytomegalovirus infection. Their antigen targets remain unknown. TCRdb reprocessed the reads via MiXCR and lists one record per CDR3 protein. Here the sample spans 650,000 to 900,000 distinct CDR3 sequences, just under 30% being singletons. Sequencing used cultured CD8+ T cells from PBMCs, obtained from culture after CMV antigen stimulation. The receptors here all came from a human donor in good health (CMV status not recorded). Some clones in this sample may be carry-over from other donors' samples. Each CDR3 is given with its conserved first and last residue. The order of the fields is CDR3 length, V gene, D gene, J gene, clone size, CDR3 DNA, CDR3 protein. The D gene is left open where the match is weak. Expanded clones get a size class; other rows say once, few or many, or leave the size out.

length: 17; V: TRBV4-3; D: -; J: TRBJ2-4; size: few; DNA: TGCGCCAGCAGCCAAGATCGTTGGGTCGAGGGCAAAAACATTCAGTACTTC; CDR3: CASSQDRWVEGKNIQYF
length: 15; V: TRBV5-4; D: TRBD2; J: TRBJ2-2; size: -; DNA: TGTGCCAGCAGCTTGAAGGGCGGGGGAACCGGGGAGCTGTTTTTT; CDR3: CASSLKGGGTGELFF
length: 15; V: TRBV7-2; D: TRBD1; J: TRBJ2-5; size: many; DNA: TGTGCCAGCAGCTCCCCCGACAGGGGACAAGAGACCCAGTACTTC; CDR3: CASSSPDRGQETQYF
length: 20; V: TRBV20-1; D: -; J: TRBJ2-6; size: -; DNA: TGCAGTGCTAGAACATCCCCAGGACAAGGGAGATCCTCTGGGGCCAACGTCCTGACTTTC; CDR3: CSARTSPGQGRSSGANVLTF
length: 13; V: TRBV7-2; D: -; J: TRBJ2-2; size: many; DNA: TGTGCCAGCACGCCCCCAGGAGCCGGGGAGCTGTTTTTT; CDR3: CASTPPGAGELFF
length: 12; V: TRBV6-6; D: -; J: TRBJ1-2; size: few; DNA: TGTGCCAGCATCGACGAGTCGGGGGGCTACACCTTC; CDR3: CASIDESGGYTF
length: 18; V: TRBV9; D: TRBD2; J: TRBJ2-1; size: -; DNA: TGTGCCAGCAGCGTGGCTAGCGGGGGCCCCACTATCTACAATGAGCAGTTCTTC; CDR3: CASSVASGGPTIYNEQFF
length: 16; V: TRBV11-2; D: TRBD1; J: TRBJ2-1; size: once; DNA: TGTGCCAGCAGCTCCTGGACAGGGGGCGACTACAATGAGCAGTTCTTC; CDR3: CASSSWTGGDYNEQFF
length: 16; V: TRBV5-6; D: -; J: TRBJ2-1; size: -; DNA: TGTGCCAGCAGCTTGGAGGGTCCCCACTCCTACAATGAGCAGTTCTTC; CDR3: CASSLEGPHSYNEQFF
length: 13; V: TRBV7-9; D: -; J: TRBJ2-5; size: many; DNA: TGTGCCAGCCGGCCTTCTAGATATGAGACCCAGTACTTC; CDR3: CASRPSRYETQYF
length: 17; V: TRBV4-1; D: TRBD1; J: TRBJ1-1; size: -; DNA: TGCGCCAGCAGCCCAACTTGGGACAGGGTAAGGAACACTGAAGCTTTCTTT; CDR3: CASSPTWDRVRNTEAFF
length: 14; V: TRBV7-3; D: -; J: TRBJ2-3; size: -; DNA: TGTGCCAGCAGCTTGCTACAGGGAAGAGATACGCAGTATTTT; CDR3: CASSLLQGRDTQYF
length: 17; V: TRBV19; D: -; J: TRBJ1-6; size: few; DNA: TGTGCCAGTACCCGCCTCGGGGCCTACAGGCCTCGTTCACCCCTCCACTTT; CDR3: CASTRLGAYRPRSPLHF
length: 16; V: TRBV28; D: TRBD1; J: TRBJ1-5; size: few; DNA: TGTGCCAGCAGTCCCCGGGACAGGGGTCTTCGTCAGCCCCAGCATTTT; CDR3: CASSPRDRGLRQPQHF